The next 8 T cell receptor beta chains were all read from a single sample in a study of blood T cell repertoires in COVID-19. Profiled with immunoSEQ multiplex PCR; TCRdb holds only in-frame clones, not every one. The sample contains some 340,000 clones, 80% to 90% of which appear only once. The sequencing sample was made of peripheral blood. Receptors originate from a man aged 25-45 years with active or convalescent COVID-19.

This chain joins TRBV7-9 and TRBJ2-7; weak D call: TRBD1 (7 bases). Germline lookup yields CDR1 SEHNR and CDR2 FQNEAQ (reference sequence). The CDR3 length is 14 residues. Trimming pared 4 bases from V and 3 bases from J, leaving 13 bases between. CDR3 nucleotide sequence: TGTGCCAGCAGCTCCGGGGGACAGCACTACGAGCAGTACTTC. Its translation is CASSSGGQHYEQYF.

The V gene is TRBV7-2, the J gene TRBJ2-7; tentative D call: TRBD2 (6 bases). CDR3 length: 16 residues. Germline assignment: CDR1 SGHTA and CDR2 FQGNSA. Trimming stripped 6 bases from V and 2 bases from J, with 20 bases between. CDR3 nucleotides: TGTGCCAGCAGTTTTTCCCCCGGGACTGGTCCCTACGAGCAGTACTTC. It translates to CASSFSPGTGPYEQYF.

The chain carries TRBV3-1 (or the pseudogene TRBV3-2) and TRBJ1-2; D is unresolved. This CDR3 has 17 amino acids. Germline CDR1 and CDR2: LGHDT and YNNKEL (reference sequence). V gave up 4 bases and J gave up 0 bases, with 18 bases separating them. In DNA, the CDR3 is TGTGCCAGCAGCCTGGACGGGAGTCTCAAACCTAACTATGGCTACACCTTC. This encodes CASSLDGSLKPNYGYTF.

The rearrangement links TRBV15 to TRBJ1-1, with D uncertain. V lost 4 bases and J lost 7, with 13 bases in between. Per germline, CDR1 LNHNV and CDR2 YYDKDF (reference sequence). This CDR3 has 13 residues. CDR3 nucleotides: TGTGCCACCAGCAAACGCGAACCCTATGAAGCTTTCTTT. Amino acid sequence: CATSKREPYEAFF.

The chain links TRBV7-2 to TRBJ2-7; TRBD2 might be the D (7 bases). The V end was cut by 5 bases, the J end by 0 bases, with 23 bases between. The CDR3 consists of 18 residues. Germline V gene sequence: CDR1 SGHTA, CDR2 FQGNSA. The CDR3 nucleotides are TGTGCCAGCAGCCTAGGTCCTACGGGGGCGGGAGCCTCCTACGAGCAGTACTTC. It translates to CASSLGPTGAGASYEQYF. Complete variable domain (other parts from reference TRBV7-2 and TRBJ2-7): GAGVSQSPSNKVTEKGKDVELRCDPISGHTALYWYRQSLGQGLEFLIYFQGNSAPDKSGLPSDRFSAERTGGSVSTLTIQRTQQEDSAVYLCASSLGPTGAGASYEQYFGPGTRLTVT.

The rearrangement uses TRBV20-1 and TRBJ1-5; TRBD1 is a possible D gene (5 bases). Germline CDR1 and CDR2: DFQATT and SNEGSKA (reference sequence). The CDR3 covers 15 residues. Between the trimmed V and J ends, which lost 3 bases and 5 bases, there was a span of 17 bases. The CDR3: CSASKGRGDDQPQHF. The CDR3 nucleotides are TGCAGTGCTAGTAAGGGGCGGGGTGACGATCAGCCCCAGCATTTT.

This clone has more than one count but fewer than ten. The CDR3 DNA is TGTGCCAGCAGCTTGCGTCTCTACGAGCAGTACTTC. It translates to CASSLRLYEQYF. This chain connects TRBV5-6 to TRBJ2-7; unclear D gene. From germline, CDR1 is SGHDT and CDR2 YYEEEE. This CDR3 has 12 residues. V lost 1 base to trimming and J lost 3 bases, with 5 bases between them.

V and J are TRBV29-1 and TRBJ1-1; D is unresolved. The CDR3 is made up of 10 amino acids. Trimming cost V 7 bases and J 1 base, with 4 bases left between them. CDR1 is SQVTM, CDR2 ANQGSEA, per germline. CDR3 sequence: CSARNTEAFF. Here the CDR3 DNA reads TGCAGCGCCCGGAACACTGAAGCTTTCTTT.